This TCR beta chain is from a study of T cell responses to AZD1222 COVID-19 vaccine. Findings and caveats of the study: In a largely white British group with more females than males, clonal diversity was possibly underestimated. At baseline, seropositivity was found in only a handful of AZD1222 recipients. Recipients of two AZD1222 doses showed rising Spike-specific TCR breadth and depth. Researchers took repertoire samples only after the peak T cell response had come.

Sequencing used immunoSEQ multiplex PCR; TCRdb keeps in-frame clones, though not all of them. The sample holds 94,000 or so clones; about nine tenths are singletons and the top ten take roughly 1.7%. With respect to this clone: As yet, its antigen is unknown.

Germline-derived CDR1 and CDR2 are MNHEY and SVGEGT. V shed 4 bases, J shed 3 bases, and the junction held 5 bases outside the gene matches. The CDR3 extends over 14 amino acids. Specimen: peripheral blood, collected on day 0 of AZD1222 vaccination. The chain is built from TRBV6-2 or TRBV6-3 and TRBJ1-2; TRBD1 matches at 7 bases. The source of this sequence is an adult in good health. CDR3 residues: CASSSTGTDYGYTF. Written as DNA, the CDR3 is TGTGCCAGCAGTTCCACCGGGACAGACTATGGCTACACCTTC.